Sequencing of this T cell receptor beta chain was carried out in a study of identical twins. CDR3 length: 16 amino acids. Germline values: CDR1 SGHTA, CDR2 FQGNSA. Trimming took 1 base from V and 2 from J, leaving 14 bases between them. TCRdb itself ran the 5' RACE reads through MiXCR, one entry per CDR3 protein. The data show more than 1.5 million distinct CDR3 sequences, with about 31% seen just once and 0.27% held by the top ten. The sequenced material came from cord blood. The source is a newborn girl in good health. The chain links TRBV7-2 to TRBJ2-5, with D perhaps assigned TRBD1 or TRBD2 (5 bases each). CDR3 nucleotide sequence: TGTGCCAGCAGCTTAGAACGACCGGGGCTACAAGAGACCCAGTACTTC. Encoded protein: CASSLERPGLQETQYF.